These T cell receptor beta chains were read from a single sample in a study of T cells after yellow fever vaccination. TCRdb processed the 5' RACE reads anew with MiXCR; each CDR3 protein has one entry. The data hold around 320,000 distinct CDR3 sequences, with about 10% observed a single time. This sample comprised CD4+ T cells sorted from PBMCs, obtained 45 days after the yellow fever booster vaccination. These receptor sequences come from a man aged 18 to 30 who received the YFV17D yellow fever vaccine. Each CDR3 is given without its conserved first and last residue.

TRBV5-1 ASSLWGDQPQH
TRBV7-2 ASSLAGTSRETQY
TRBV7-2 ASSVGGDRADTQY
TRBV6-2/TRBV6-3 ASSYSPLDSNTEAF
TRBV3-1 ASTQGQGEAF
TRBV12-3/TRBV12-4 ASSHRGPNTGELF
TRBV20-1 SARDRINGANVLT
TRBV7-2 ASSRYGAQETQY
TRBV5-4 ASSLGGTGGNEQF
TRBV20-1 SARGAGRDIIY
TRBV4-1 ASSQVSLGIGYNEQF
TRBV5-5 ASSLGTGVPGELF
TRBV9 ASSPQWADTQY
TRBV3-1 ASSLSLDRGYT
TRBV5-1 ASSSGRDSRFTQY
TRBV20-1 SANQTVGLNQPQH
TRBV4-3 ASSRKGGAVNEKLF
TRBV28 ASSPVMEHNYGYT
TRBV3-1 ASSPYSVSYEQY
TRBV12-5 ATALGSEAF
TRBV27 ASSSLQGRRYNSPLH
TRBV30 ACSQGGRHSPLH
TRBV7-2 AGAGSGANVLT
TRBV7-2 ASSPAQRAF
TRBV5-6 ASSFRGASYGYT
TRBV7-9 ASSSGRPPIEAF
TRBV4-3 ASSQDLFGGYEQY
TRBV7-2 ASSRLWTGGIETQY
TRBV28 ASRMTGVQETQY
TRBV7-9 ASSLRGQGKVEQY
TRBV20-1 SASGRVTGLQETQY